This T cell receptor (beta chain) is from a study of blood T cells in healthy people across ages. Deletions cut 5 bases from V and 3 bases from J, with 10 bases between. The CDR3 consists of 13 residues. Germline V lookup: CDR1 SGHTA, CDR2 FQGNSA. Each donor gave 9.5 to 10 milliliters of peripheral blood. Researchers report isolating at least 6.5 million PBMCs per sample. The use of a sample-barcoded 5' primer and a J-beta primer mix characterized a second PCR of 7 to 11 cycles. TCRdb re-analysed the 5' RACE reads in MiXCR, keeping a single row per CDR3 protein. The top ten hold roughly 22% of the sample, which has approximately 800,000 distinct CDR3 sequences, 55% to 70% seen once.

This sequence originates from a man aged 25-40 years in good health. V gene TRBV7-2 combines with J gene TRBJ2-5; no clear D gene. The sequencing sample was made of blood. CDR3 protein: CASSPASEETQYF. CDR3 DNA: TGTGCCAGCAGCCCCGCTTCGGAAGAGACCCAGTACTTC.